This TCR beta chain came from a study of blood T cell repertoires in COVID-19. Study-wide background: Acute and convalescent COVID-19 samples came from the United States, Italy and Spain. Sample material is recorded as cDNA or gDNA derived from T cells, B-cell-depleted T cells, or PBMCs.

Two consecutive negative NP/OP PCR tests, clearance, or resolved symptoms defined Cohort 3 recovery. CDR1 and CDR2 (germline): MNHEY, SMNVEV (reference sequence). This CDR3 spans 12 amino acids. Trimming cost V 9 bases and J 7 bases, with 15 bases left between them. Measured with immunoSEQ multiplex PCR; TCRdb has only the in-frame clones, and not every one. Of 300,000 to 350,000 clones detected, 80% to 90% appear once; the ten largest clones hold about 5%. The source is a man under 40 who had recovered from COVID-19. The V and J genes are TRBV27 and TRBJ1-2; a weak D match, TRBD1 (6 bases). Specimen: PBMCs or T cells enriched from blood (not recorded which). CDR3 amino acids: CASRAGGGGYTF. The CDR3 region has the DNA TGTGCCAGTCGGGCGGGGGGCGGTGGCTACACCTTC.